The subject of this entry is one TCR beta chain. Its specific antigen is unknown. No much larger clone is present one base from it, and per-base qualities are unavailable. The CDR3, cysteine through phenylalanine, is 15 amino acids long. The only DNA kept is the CDR3, 45 bases in frame from the first base. The germline V gene yields MNHEY for CDR1 and SVGAGI for CDR2. V and J are truncated by 2 bases and 7 bases respectively, leaving an intervening sequence of 18 bases. This entry belongs to a study of beta chain features in type 1 diabetes (dated by TCRdb to 2016 to 2018). At the level of the whole study: Mean age, gender distribution, total cell number and subset yield did not differ between patients and healthy donors. The study compared the TCRB repertoires of sorted circulating CD4+ T cell subsets in recently diagnosed type 1 diabetes patients with those in matched healthy donors. Regulatory and stem cell-like memory subsets were isolated from only 8 patients and about eight healthy donors, whereas naive and central memory subsets came from all 30 or so donors. Across all samples, 107,917,701 sorted cells were examined, and cell number per subset correlated strongly with RNA yield. Paper-wide results and their limitations: HLA sub-analyses involved small numbers of individuals, so any influence of HLA type on TCRB rearrangement remained unresolved. In all four CD4+ subsets, TCRB CDR3 length was moderately but significantly shorter in type 1 diabetes patients. Because cDNA rather than genomic DNA was sequenced, highly expressing activated cells could have been over-represented, although no difference in activation and CD3 levels was found between groups. Naive, central memory and regulatory TCRB repertoires appeared more similar among patients than among healthy donors. Shorter templates might be favored by PCR, yet because patient and control samples were amplified and corrected together, any such skew would affect both groups equally. Fewer insertions and more nucleotide deletions at VDJ recombination sites were observed in patients with type 1 diabetes, implying thymic rearrangement abnormalities.

From each donor, a single peripheral blood sample of about 100 mL on average was drawn into heparinised tubes. A BD FACSAria II was used to sort naive, central memory, regulatory and stem cell-like memory CD4+ T cells with a panel that included CD45RO, CCR7, CD25, CD127, CD95 and CD27. A purity above 95% was achieved for all sorted populations. Right away, PBMCs were isolated by Lymphoprep density gradient centrifugation and were stained directly, with no culture step. To minimize batch effects, samples were stained and sorted in pairs, one healthy donor with one patient per experiment. The entire amount of isolated RNA was reverse transcribed using the High Capacity cDNA Reverse Transcription Kit, so the sequenced TCRB transcripts were expressed ones. Naive, central memory and regulatory T cell samples underwent deep immunoSEQ sequencing, averaging around 3.6 million total reads per sample. Sorted cells were lysed in RLT buffer, and RNA was extracted using DNase-treated RNeasy Micro or Mini kits according to cell number. To prevent cross-contamination, each cell subset was processed individually, whereas patient and healthy donor samples were processed jointly. The immunoSEQ multiplex PCR was used to amplify TCRB sequences from cDNA, generating 87-bp fragments that spanned the CDR3 region. Sequencing of the amplicons was performed on the Illumina HiSeq platform. In the paper's pipeline: Synthetic template baselines were used to correct PCR bias computationally, reads within Hamming distance 2 were collapsed, and singletons that could not be merged were discarded. Reads were aligned against IMGT so that V, D and J genes, CDR3 length and insertions or deletions at six rearrangement sites could be assigned. Within each subset, clonotype counts were normalized to sorted cell number, and only after that were true diversity and Gini coefficients computed with the tcR R package. Repertoire sharing was quantified using the overlap coefficient calculated on TCRB nucleotide sequences. Out-of-frame TCRB sequences from naive cells were analyzed to stand in for the pre-selection repertoire. TCRdb carries this immuneACCESS record with in-frame sequences only. Its versions omit some clonotypes, under half of them owing to an unresolved V gene in the studies checked, with the rest unexplained. That table is the source of V, J and clone size, and D and trimming were worked out from the DNA. In this sample the table shows 200,000 to 250,000 clones, approximately 14% of which occur a single time. The top ten hold around 0.019% of the sample.

This clonotype originated in a man aged 25 to 40 with type 1 diabetes. The sample taken for sequencing was naive CD4+ T cells from blood. Reading the label with the study, this specimen's cell subset or site is: true naive CD4+ T cells. The chain joins TRBV6-5 to TRBJ2-7, and possibly TRBD2, on 6 matching bases. The nucleotides read TGTGCCAGCAGTTACGAAGGGGCCGGGGGTTTTGAGCAGTACTTC. Translation gives CASSYEGAGGFEQYF.